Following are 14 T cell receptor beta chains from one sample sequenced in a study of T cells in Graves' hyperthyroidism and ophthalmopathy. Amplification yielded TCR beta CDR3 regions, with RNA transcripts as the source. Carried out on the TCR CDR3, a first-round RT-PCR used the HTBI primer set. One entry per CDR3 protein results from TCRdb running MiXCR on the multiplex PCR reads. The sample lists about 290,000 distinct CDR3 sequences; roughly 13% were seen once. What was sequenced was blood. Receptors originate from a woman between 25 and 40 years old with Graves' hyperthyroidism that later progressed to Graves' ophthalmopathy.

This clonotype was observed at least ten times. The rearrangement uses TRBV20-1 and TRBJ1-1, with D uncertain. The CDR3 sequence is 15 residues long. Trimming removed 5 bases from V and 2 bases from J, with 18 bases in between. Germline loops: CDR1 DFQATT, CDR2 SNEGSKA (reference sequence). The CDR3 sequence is CSADHITGGNTEAFF. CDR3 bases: TGCAGTGCTGACCATATCACCGGAGGAAACACTGAAGCTTTCTTT.

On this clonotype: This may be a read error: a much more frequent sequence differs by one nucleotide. This CDR3 is CASSFWESQYF. CDR3 nucleotide sequence: TGTGCCAGCAGCTTTTGGGAATCGCAGTATTTT. This chain joins TRBV11-2 and TRBJ2-3; D gene unclear. CDR1 is SGHAT, CDR2 FQNNGV, per germline. The CDR3 is 11 amino acids. V was pared by 3 bases and J by 10 bases, with 8 bases between.

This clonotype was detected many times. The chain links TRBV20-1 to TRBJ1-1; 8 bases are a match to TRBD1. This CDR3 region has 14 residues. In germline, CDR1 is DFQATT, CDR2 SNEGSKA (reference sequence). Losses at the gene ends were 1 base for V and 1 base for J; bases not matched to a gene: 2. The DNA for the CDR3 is TGCAGTGCTAGAGGAGGACAGGGGAACACTGAAGCTTTCTTT. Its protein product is CSARGGQGNTEAFF.

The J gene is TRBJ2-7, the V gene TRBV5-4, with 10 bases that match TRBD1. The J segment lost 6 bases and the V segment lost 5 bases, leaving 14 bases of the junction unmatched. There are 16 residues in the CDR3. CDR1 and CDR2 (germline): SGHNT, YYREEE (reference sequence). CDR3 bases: TGTGCCAGCAGTACTGACAGGGGGCGCGGTGCGGTCGAGCAGTACTTC. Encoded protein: CASSTDRGRGAVEQYF.

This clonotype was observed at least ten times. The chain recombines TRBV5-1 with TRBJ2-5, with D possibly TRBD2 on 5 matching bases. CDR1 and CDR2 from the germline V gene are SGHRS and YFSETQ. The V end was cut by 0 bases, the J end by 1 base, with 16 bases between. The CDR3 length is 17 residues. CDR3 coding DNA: TGCGCCAGCAGCTTGGGGACTGGTGGGCCAAGCCAAGAGACCCAGTACTTC. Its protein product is CASSLGTGGPSQETQYF.

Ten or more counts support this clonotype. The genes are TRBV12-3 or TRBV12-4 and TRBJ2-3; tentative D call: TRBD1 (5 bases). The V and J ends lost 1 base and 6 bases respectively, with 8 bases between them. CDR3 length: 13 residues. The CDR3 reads CASSLGGWDTQYF. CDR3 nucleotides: TGTGCCAGCAGTTTAGGGGGCTGGGATACGCAGTATTTT.

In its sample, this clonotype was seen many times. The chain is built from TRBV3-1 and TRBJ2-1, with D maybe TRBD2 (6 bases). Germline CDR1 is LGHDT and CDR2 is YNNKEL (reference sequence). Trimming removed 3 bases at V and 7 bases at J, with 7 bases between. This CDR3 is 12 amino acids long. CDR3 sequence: CASSHRENEQFF. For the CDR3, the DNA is TGTGCCAGCAGCCATCGGGAGAATGAGCAGTTCTTC.

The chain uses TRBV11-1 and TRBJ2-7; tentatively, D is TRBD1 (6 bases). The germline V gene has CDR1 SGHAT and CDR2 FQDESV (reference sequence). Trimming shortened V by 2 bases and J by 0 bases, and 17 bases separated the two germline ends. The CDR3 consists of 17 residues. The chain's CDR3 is CASSLPPGDRSSYEQYF. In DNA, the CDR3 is TGTGCCAGCAGCTTACCACCAGGGGACCGTAGCTCCTACGAGCAGTACTTC.

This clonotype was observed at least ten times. The CDR3 loop reads CASSVVGGREQFF. DNA for the CDR3: TGTGCCAGCAGCGTAGTCGGCGGGAGAGAGCAGTTCTTC. The chain recombines TRBV9 with TRBJ2-1, with 7 bases fitting TRBD2. V gave up 0 bases and J gave up 10 bases; unmatched junction bases: 4. The CDR3 spans 13 residues. Germline-derived CDR1 and CDR2 are SGDLS and YYNGEE.

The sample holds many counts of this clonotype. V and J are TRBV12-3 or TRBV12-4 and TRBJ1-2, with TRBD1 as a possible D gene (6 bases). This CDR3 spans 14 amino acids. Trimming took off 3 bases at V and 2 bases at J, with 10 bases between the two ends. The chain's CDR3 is CASSFRTANYGYTF. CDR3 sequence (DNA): TGTGCCAGCAGTTTCCGGACAGCGAACTATGGCTACACCTTC.

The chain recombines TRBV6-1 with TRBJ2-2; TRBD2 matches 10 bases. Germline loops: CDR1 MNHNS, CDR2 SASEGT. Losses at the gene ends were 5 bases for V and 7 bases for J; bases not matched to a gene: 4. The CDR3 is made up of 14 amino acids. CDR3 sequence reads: CASSNGLAVGELFF. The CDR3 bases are TGTGCCAGCAGTAACGGACTAGCGGTCGGGGAGCTGTTTTTT.

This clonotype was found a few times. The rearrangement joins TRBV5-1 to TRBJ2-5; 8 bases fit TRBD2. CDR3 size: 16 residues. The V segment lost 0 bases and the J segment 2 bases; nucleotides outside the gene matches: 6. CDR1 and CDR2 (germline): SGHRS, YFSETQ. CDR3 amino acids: CASSLDASGLQETQYF. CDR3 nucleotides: TGCGCCAGCAGCTTGGATGCTAGCGGGCTACAAGAGACCCAGTACTTC.

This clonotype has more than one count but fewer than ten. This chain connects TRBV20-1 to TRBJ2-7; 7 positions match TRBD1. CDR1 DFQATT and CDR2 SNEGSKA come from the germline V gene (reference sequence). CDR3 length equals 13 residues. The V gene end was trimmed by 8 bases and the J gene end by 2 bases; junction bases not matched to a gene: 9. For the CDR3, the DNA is TGCAGTACAAACCGGGACAGCACCTACGAGCAGTACTTC. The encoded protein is CSTNRDSTYEQYF.

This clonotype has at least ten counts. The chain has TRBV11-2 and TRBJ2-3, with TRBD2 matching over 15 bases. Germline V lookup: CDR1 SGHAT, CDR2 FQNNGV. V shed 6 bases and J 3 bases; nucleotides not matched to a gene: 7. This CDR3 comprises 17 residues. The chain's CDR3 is CASRDFGTSGRTDTQYF. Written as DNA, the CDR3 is TGTGCCAGCAGAGATTTCGGGACTAGCGGGAGGACAGATACGCAGTATTTT.